This TCR beta chain was recorded in a study of T cell responses to AZD1222 COVID-19 vaccine (dated by TCRdb to the early 2020s). At the level of the whole study: AZD1222 recipients with second doses at about 4 weeks or about 12 weeks were pooled, because spike-specific TCR depth and breadth did not differ between schedules. TCR sequencing was performed for 230 to 250 trial participants, of whom 200 to 210 were given two doses of AZD1222 and some 25 were given two doses of MenACWY control vaccine. Enrollment into the trials was organized by age into subgroups of 18-55, 56-69 and 70-plus years, and those subgroups contained approximately 160, 26 and 62 TCR-sequenced participants, respectively. The investigation overall reported the following: The whole spike protein was spanned by vaccine-associated CD4 TCRs, and dominant responses were seen in regions 160-218 and 743-854. Most participants were white British and females outnumbered males, and the authors suggested that clonal diversity may have been underestimated. Conclusions about previously exposed vaccinees are limited because only 5 or 6 AZD1222 recipients were SARS-CoV-2 seropositive at baseline. After two AZD1222 doses, spike-specific TCR breadth and depth were significantly higher than at day 0 and than in MenACWY recipients. Because no day 14 peak-response samples were available, the repertoires could be characterized only after the peak T cell response. The 56-69-year group was small, and its depth increase did not reach significance, likely because of low power. Epitopes outside the regions mutated in the B.1.351 and B.1.1.7 variants were reportedly recognized by nearly half of the unique spike-specific TCRs.

The time point label, as the study defines it: baseline before first vaccination. Vaccinee samples came from UK trials COV001 and COV002, including a single-blind randomized controlled phase 2/3 trial of AZD1222 (ChAdOx1 nCoV-19) in healthy adults. For TCRbeta chain sequencing, PBMC samples were collected from trial participants at day 0 and at day 28 after the second dose. A note on this clone: Its antigen has not been determined. The record has no base qualities; no much larger clone is one base away.

Reading the germline V gene (reference sequence) gives CDR1 MNHEY and CDR2 SMNVEV. After removal of 3 bases from V and 2 bases from J, the junction retains 2 bases not matched to a gene. The CDR3 goes from the cysteine to the phenylalanine over 14 residues. This entry keeps only the CDR3 DNA: 42 bases, framed from base 1. The CDR3 regions of human TCRbeta chains were analyzed by immunosequencing. For the original study's pipeline: TCRs in the repertoires were matched against a reference library of SARS-CoV-2-specific TCRs that had been generated with the MIRA antigen-specificity platform. Breadth meant the fraction of unique TCRs that were SARS-CoV-2-associated, whereas depth meant the fraction of total T cells that were SARS-CoV-2-associated. Using the MIRA data, every spike-specific TCR was mapped to the spike region that the TCR reacted to and assigned to either a CD4 or a CD8 class. Log10-transformed breadth and depth values were compared by one-way ANOVA with Sidak's multiple comparisons tests. TCRdb holds this immuneACCESS table with in-frame rearrangements only. Some clones are missing; in checked studies, unresolved V genes explain under half, and the rest has no known cause. The V and J calls and clone size are taken from that table; D and trimming were inferred from the DNA. The sample includes about 120,000 clones, with just under 95% observed a single time. The biggest ten clones account for approximately 3% of the sample.

The TCR comes from an adult in good health. The specimen was peripheral blood, collected on day 0 of AZD1222 vaccination. This receptor chain uses TRBV27 and TRBJ1-2, and 8 junction bases match TRBD1. Here is the DNA: TGTGCCAGCAGTTTGACAGGGGAAAACTATGGCTACACCTTC. It translates to CASSLTGENYGYTF.